The rows below give T cell receptor beta chains drawn from one sample of a study of cytomegalovirus exposure and HLA in healthy donors. Here immunoSEQ multiplex PCR was the method, and the copy in TCRdb shows in-frame clones only, minus some. The sample yields over 150,000 clones, roughly 88% seen once. Sequencing used PBMCs. These receptors all stem from a woman between 25 and 40 years old in good health and CMV-seropositive. Both conserved end residues are part of each CDR3. A row's size may be missing; if present it is once, few, many or a size class.

V gene: TRBV28; clone size: .; CDR3 protein: CASSLVGAGGNQPQHF
V gene: TRBV18; clone size: .; CDR3 protein: CASSGGSNNEQFF
V gene: TRBV9; clone size: few; CDR3 protein: CASSVAAGHQPQHF
V gene: TRBV6-5; clone size: .; CDR3 protein: CASSPFGGMGGELFF
V gene: TRBV5-4; clone size: .; CDR3 protein: CASSLGLKEGTEAFF
V gene: TRBV6-1; clone size: few; CDR3 protein: CASSEASKLGNTIYF
V gene: TRBV6-5; clone size: .; CDR3 protein: CASSRRLAGSYEQYF
V gene: TRBV28; clone size: .; CDR3 protein: CASVAGGSTGELFF
V gene: TRBV5-1; clone size: .; CDR3 protein: CASSLEGAETQYF
V gene: TRBV29-1; clone size: .; CDR3 protein: CSVGTRSSYEQYF
V gene: TRBV10-3; clone size: .; CDR3 protein: CAISEPGRGRAFF
V gene: TRBV9; clone size: .; CDR3 protein: CASSVSPSVRTNEQFF
V gene: TRBV30; clone size: .; CDR3 protein: CAWSRGMSNTIYF
V gene: TRBV15; clone size: .; CDR3 protein: CATSRENTGQFF
V gene: TRBV27; clone size: .; CDR3 protein: CASSLSWYTGDNEQFF
V gene: TRBV9; clone size: .; CDR3 protein: CASSADRVHEQYF
V gene: TRBV6-1; clone size: .; CDR3 protein: CASSAGTANNEQFF
V gene: TRBV2; clone size: .; CDR3 protein: CASRSPGELFF
V gene: TRBV2; clone size: .; CDR3 protein: CASSPGGTPLEQYF
V gene: TRBV29-1; clone size: .; CDR3 protein: CSVGEATDTQYF
V gene: TRBV5-6; clone size: .; CDR3 protein: CASSLTSGGFKPKNIQYF
V gene: TRBV18; clone size: .; CDR3 protein: CASSPTGDTDTQYF
V gene: TRBV6-1; clone size: .; CDR3 protein: CASSAWDRSVFF
V gene: TRBV6-6; clone size: .; CDR3 protein: CASSHGVREEETQYF
V gene: TRBV7-6; clone size: .; CDR3 protein: CASSPEVAVEETQYF
V gene: TRBV6-6; clone size: .; CDR3 protein: CASRNSKLATNEKLFF
V gene: TRBV2; clone size: .; CDR3 protein: CASSELEESHQPQHF
V gene: TRBV30; clone size: .; CDR3 protein: CAWSVSRLEAFF
V gene: TRBV28; clone size: .; CDR3 protein: CASSLHRVNEQFF